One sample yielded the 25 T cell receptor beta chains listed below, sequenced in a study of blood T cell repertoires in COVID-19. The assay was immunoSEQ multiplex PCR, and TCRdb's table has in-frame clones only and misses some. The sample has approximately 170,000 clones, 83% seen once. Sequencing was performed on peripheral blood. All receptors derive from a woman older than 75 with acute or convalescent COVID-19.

The CDR3 loop is CASSSRQGPTDTQYF. In nucleotides, the CDR3 is TGCGCCAGCAGCTCCAGACAGGGTCCGACAGATACGCAGTATTTT. The genes are TRBV5-1 and TRBJ2-3; 7 bases are shared with TRBD1. Germline CDR1 and CDR2: SGHRS and YFSETQ. V was pared by 3 bases and J by 3 bases, with 7 bases of the junction left unmatched. The length of the CDR3 is 15 residues.

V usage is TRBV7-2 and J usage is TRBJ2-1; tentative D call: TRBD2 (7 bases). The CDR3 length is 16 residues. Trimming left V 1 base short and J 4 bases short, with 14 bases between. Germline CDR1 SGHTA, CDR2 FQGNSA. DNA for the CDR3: TGTGCCAGCAGCTTAGGTCAGGCGGGGGCTTACAATGAGCAGTTCTTC. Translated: CASSLGQAGAYNEQFF.

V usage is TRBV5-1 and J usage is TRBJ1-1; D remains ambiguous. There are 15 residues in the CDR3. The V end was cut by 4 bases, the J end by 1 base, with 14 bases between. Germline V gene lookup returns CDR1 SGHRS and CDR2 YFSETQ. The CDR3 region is CASSPLDTENTEAFF. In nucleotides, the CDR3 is TGCGCCAGCAGCCCCCTTGATACAGAGAACACTGAAGCTTTCTTT. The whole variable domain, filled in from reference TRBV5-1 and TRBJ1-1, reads KAGVTQTPRYLIKTRGQQVTLSCSPISGHRSVSWYQQTPGQGLQFLFEYFSETQRNKGNFPGRFSGRQFSNSRSEMNVSTLELGDSALYLCASSPLDTENTEAFFGQGTRLTVV.

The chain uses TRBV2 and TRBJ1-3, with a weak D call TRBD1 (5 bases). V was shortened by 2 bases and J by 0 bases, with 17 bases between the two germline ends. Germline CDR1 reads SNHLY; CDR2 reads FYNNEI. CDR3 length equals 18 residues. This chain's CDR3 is CASSESPSGSFSGNTIYF. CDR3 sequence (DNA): TGTGCCAGCAGTGAATCGCCATCAGGGTCCTTCTCTGGAAACACCATATATTTT.

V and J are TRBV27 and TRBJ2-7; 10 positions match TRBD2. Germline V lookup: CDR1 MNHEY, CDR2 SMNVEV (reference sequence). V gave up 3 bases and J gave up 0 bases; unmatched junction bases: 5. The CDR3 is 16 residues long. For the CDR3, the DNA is TGTGCCAGCAGTTTGTCTAGCGGGAGCTACTCCTACGAGCAGTACTTC. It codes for CASSLSSGSYSYEQYF.

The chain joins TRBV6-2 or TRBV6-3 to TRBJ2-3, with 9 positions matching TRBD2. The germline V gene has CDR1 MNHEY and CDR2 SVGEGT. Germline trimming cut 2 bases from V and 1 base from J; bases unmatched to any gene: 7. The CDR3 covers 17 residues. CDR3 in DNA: TGTGCCAGCAGTTACACGCTAGCGGGGAGCGGCACAGATACGCAGTATTTT. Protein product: CASSYTLAGSGTDTQYF.

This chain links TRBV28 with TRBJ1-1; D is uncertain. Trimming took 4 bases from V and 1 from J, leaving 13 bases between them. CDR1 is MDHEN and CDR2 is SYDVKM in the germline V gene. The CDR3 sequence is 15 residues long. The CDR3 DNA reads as TGTGCCAGCAGTTCCCCCGAGCGTGGGAACACTGAAGCTTTCTTT. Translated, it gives CASSSPERGNTEAFF.

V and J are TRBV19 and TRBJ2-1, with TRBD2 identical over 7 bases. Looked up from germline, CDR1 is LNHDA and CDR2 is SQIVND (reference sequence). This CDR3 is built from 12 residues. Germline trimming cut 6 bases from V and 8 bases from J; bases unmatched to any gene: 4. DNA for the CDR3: TGTGCCAGTAGCCGACTAGCCGATGAGCAGTTCTTC. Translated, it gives CASSRLADEQFF.

The CDR3 sequence is CASSLVQGRGQPQHF. As DNA, the CDR3 is TGTGCCAGCAGCTTGGTACAGGGTCGGGGCCAGCCCCAGCATTTT. The gene calls are TRBV5-8 and TRBJ1-5, with D perhaps TRBD1 (6 bases). The V and J ends lost 0 bases and 7 bases respectively, with 14 bases between them. This CDR3 is 15 amino acids long. Germline V gene lookup returns CDR1 SGHTS and CDR2 YDEGEE.

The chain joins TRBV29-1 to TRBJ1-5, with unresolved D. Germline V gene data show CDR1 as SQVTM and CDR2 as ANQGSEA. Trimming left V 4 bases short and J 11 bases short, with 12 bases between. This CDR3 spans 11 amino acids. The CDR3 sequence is CSVGEPQSQHF. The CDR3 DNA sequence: TGCAGCGTTGGAGAACCCCAGTCCCAGCATTTT. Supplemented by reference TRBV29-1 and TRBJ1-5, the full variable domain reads SAVISQKPSRDICQRGTSLTIQCQVDSQVTMMFWYRQQPGQSLTLIATANQGSEATYESGFVIDKFPISRPNLTFSTLTVSNMSPEDSSIYLCSVGEPQSQHFGDGTRLSIL.

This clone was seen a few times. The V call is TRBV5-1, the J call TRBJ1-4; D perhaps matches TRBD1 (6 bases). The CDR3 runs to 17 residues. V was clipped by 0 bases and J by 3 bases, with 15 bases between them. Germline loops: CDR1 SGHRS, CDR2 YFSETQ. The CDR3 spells CASSLEGQGRANEKLFF. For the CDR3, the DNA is TGCGCCAGCAGCTTGGAGGGGCAGGGGAGAGCTAATGAAAAACTGTTTTTT.

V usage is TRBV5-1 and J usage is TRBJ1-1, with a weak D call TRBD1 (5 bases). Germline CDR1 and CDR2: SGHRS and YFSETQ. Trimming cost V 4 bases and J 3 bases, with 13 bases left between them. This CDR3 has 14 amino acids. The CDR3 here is CASSPDGRDTEAFF. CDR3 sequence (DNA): TGCGCCAGCAGCCCGGACGGCAGGGACACTGAAGCTTTCTTT.

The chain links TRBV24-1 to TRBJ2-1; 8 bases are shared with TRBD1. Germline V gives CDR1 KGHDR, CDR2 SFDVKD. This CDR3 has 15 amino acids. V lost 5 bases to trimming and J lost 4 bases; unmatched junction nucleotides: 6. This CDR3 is CATSGGTGSYNEQFF. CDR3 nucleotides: TGTGCCACCAGTGGGGGGACAGGTAGTTACAATGAGCAGTTCTTC.

The DNA of the CDR3 is TGTGCCAGCAGCCGCGGACTAGACTTCCCCGGGGAGCTGTTTTTT. Translating it yields CASSRGLDFPGELFF. V gene TRBV9 combines with J gene TRBJ2-2; TRBD2 agrees at 7 bases. CDR3 length: 15 amino acids. Trimming removed 4 bases from V and 6 bases from J; junction bases left unmatched: 9. In germline, CDR1 is SGDLS, CDR2 YYNGEE.

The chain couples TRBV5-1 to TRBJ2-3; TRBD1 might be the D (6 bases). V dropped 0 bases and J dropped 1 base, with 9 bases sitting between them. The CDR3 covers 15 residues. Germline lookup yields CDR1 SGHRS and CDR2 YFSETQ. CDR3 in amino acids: CASSLGGGGTDTQYF. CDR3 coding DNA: TGCGCCAGCAGCTTGGGAGGGGGAGGCACAGATACGCAGTATTTT. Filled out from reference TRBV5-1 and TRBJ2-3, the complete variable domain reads KAGVTQTPRYLIKTRGQQVTLSCSPISGHRSVSWYQQTPGQGLQFLFEYFSETQRNKGNFPGRFSGRQFSNSRSEMNVSTLELGDSALYLCASSLGGGGTDTQYFGPGTRLTVL.

The CDR3 spells CASSEGRKETQYF. Written as DNA, the CDR3 is TGTGCCAGCAGTGAGGGCCGTAAAGAGACCCAGTACTTC. This sequence joins TRBV6-1 and TRBJ2-5; D ambiguous. V dropped 3 bases and J dropped 3 bases, with 8 bases sitting between them. This CDR3 is 13 amino acids long. Germline CDR1 reads MNHNS; CDR2 reads SASEGT.

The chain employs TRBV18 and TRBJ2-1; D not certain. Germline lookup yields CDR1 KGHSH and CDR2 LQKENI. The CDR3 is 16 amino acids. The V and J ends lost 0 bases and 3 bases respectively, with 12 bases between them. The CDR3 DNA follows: TGTGCCAGCTCACCACCTCAGGCTGGGTTCTACAATGAGCAGTTCTTC. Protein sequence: CASSPPQAGFYNEQFF.

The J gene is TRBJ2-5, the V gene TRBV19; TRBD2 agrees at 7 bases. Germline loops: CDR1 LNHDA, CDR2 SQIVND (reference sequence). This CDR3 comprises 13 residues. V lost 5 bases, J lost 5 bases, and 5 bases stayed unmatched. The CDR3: CASSRGTTETQYF. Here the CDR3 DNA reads TGTGCCAGTAGTCGAGGGACTACGGAGACCCAGTACTTC.

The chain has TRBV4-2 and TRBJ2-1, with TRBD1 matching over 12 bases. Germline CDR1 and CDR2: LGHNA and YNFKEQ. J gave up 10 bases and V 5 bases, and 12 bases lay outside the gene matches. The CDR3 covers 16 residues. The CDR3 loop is CASSLPQGTGGKEQFF. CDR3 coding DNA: TGTGCCAGCAGCTTACCACAAGGGACAGGGGGCAAGGAGCAGTTCTTC.

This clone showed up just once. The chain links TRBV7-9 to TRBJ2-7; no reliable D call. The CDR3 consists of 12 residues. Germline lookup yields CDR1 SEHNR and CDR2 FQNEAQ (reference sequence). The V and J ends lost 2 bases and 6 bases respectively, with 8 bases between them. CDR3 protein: CASSLPVSEQYF. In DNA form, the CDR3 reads TGTGCCAGCAGCTTACCGGTCTCCGAGCAGTACTTC.

The CDR3 loop is CASSLNPGHGKETQYF. The DNA for the CDR3 is TGTGCCAGCTCACTAAACCCGGGACACGGAAAAGAGACCCAGTACTTC. The chain has TRBV18 and TRBJ2-5; D may be TRBD1 (6 bases). Trimming pared 4 bases from V and 3 bases from J, leaving 18 bases between. This CDR3 has 16 residues. CDR1 is KGHSH, CDR2 LQKENI, per germline.

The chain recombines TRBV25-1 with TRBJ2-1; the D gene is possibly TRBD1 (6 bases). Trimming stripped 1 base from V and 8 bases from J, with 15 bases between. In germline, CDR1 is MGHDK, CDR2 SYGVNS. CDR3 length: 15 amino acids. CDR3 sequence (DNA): TGTGCCAGCAGTGAATTTGGCAGGGGTGGGGATGAGCAGTTCTTC. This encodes CASSEFGRGGDEQFF. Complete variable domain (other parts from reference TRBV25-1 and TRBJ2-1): EADIYQTPRYLVIGTGKKITLECSQTMGHDKMYWYQQDPGMELHLIHYSYGVNSTEKGDLSSESTVSRIRTEHFPLTLESARPSHTSQYLCASSEFGRGGDEQFFGPGTRLTVL.

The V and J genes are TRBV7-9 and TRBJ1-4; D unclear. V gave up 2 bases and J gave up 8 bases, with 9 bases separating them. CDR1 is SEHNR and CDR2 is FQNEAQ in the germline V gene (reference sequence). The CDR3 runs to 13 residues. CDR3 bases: TGTGCCAGCAGCTTATCTGGGAGGGAAAAACTGTTTTTT. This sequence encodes CASSLSGREKLFF.

The CDR3 loop is CASSSQGAFYEQYF. CDR3 coding DNA: TGTGCCAGCAGTTCACAGGGGGCCTTTTACGAGCAGTACTTC. The chain has TRBV27 and TRBJ2-7; 9 bases fit TRBD1. The V and J ends lost 4 bases and 4 bases, in that order; junction bases with no gene match: 5. Looked up from germline, CDR1 is MNHEY and CDR2 is SMNVEV (reference sequence). This CDR3 is 14 amino acids long.

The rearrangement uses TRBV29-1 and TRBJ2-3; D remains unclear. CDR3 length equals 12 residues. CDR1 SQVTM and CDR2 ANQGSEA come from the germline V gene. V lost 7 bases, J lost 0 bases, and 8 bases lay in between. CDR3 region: CSAITSTDTQYF. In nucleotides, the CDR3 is TGCAGCGCAATAACTAGCACAGATACGCAGTATTTT.